One sample yielded the 14 T cell receptor beta chains listed below, sequenced in a study of CD8 T cells in Susac syndrome. Reverse transcription used roughly 0.45 to 1 ug RNA and random hexamers. TCRdb reprocessed the immunoSEQ multiplex PCR reads with MiXCR, giving one entry per CDR3 protein. The data hold under 95,000 distinct CDR3 sequences, with more than 85% observed a single time. Sequenced input: CD8+ T cells from PBMCs. The receptor source for this set is a human donor with Susac syndrome.

The chain links TRBV29-1 to TRBJ2-5; no definite D call. Trimming shortened V by 3 bases and J by 4 bases, and 3 bases separated the two germline ends. CDR1 and CDR2 (germline): SQVTM, ANQGSEA. This CDR3 has 10 amino acids. The CDR3 DNA sequence: TGCAGCGTTGAGCGAGAGACCCAGTACTTC. It is translated as CSVERETQYF.

CDR3 loop: CSVWTGRGYNEQFF. CDR3 coding DNA: TGCAGCGTTTGGACAGGCAGGGGGTACAATGAGCAGTTCTTC. The rearrangement joins TRBV29-1 to TRBJ2-1; 7 bases fit TRBD1. Trimming removed 5 bases from V and 4 bases from J; junction bases left unmatched: 8. The CDR3 runs to 14 residues. The germline V gene encodes CDR1 SQVTM and CDR2 ANQGSEA.

This chain links TRBV7-2 with TRBJ2-1; D possibly corresponds to TRBD2 (5 bases). The V and J ends lost 5 bases and 7 bases respectively, with 30 bases between them. Germline CDR1 reads SGHTA; CDR2 reads FQGNSA. This CDR3 is built from 19 residues. The CDR3 loop is CASSRSRSTGHTPGNEQFF. The CDR3 coding sequence is TGTGCCAGCAGCCGCTCCCGTTCAACCGGGCACACCCCGGGGAATGAGCAGTTCTTC.

The chain combines TRBV6-1 with TRBJ2-1, with TRBD2 matching 9 bases. The germline V gene encodes CDR1 MNHNS and CDR2 SASEGT. Germline trimming cut 5 bases from V and 5 bases from J; bases unmatched to any gene: 13. CDR3 length equals 17 residues. The CDR3 reads CASSPRTSVPENNEQFF. In nucleotides, the CDR3 is TGTGCCAGCAGTCCACGGACTAGCGTCCCGGAAAACAATGAGCAGTTCTTC.

The chain employs TRBV12-3 or TRBV12-4 and TRBJ2-2, with D perhaps matching TRBD1 (6 bases). CDR3 size: 14 residues. With 5 bases removed from V and 6 bases from J, the gap between germline ends came to 13 bases. The chain's CDR3 is CASSLGTSPGELFF. In DNA, the CDR3 is TGTGCCAGCAGTCTGGGGACAAGCCCCGGGGAGCTGTTTTTT.

J is TRBJ2-3 and V is TRBV5-6, with 11 positions matching TRBD2. This CDR3 comprises 19 residues. Germline trimming cut 1 base from V and 0 bases from J; bases unmatched to any gene: 10. CDR1 and CDR2 (germline): SGHDT, YYEEEE. CDR3 loop: CASSLWETGLAESTDTQYF. The CDR3 nucleotides are TGTGCCAGCAGCTTGTGGGAAACGGGACTAGCGGAGAGCACAGATACGCAGTATTTT. The whole variable domain, filled in from reference TRBV5-6 and TRBJ2-3, reads DAGVTQSPTHLIKTRGQQVTLRCSPKSGHDTVSWYQQALGQGPQFIFQYYEEEERQRGNFPDRFSGHQFPNYSSELNVNALLLGDSALYLCASSLWETGLAESTDTQYFGPGTRLTVL.

This rearrangement joins TRBV6-6 to TRBJ2-3; D may be TRBD2 (5 bases). The ends were cut back, 6 bases at V and 2 bases at J, with 12 bases in the middle. Germline V gene sequence: CDR1 MNHNY, CDR2 SVGAGI (reference sequence). The CDR3 contains 14 residues. The CDR3 protein is CASSSAGLTDTQYF. As DNA, the CDR3 is TGTGCCAGCAGCTCCGCGGGCCTCACAGATACGCAGTATTTT.

The chain employs TRBV7-9 and TRBJ1-5; D uncertain. The CDR3 runs to 14 residues. Germline V lookup: CDR1 SEHNR, CDR2 FQNEAQ (reference sequence). V lost 1 base, J lost 9 bases, and 13 bases lay in between. The CDR3 region has the DNA TGTGCCAGCAGCTTAGATATGGGGTTATGGCCCCAGCATTTT. This sequence encodes CASSLDMGLWPQHF.

This clonotype was seen once. The V gene is TRBV5-1, the J gene TRBJ2-1; a weak D match, TRBD2 (6 bases). This CDR3 has 16 amino acids. The ends were cut back, 0 bases at V and 1 base at J, with 11 bases in the middle. Germline lookup yields CDR1 SGHRS and CDR2 YFSETQ. The CDR3 bases are TGCGCCAGCAGCTTGGGCGGGGCTATTTCCTACAATGAGCAGTTCTTC. Its protein is CASSLGGAISYNEQFF.

The chain carries TRBV30 and TRBJ2-3; 8 bases line up with TRBD1. Germline-derived CDR1 and CDR2 are GTSNPN and SVGIG (reference sequence). This CDR3 has 13 amino acids. J gave up 6 bases and V 2 bases, and 4 bases lay outside the gene matches. CDR3 bases: TGTGCCTGGAGTCAGGGGGCAATGGATACGCAGTATTTT. This translates into CAWSQGAMDTQYF.

V gene TRBV19 combines with J gene TRBJ1-1; the D is unclear. The CDR3 loop spans 12 amino acids. Germline values: CDR1 LNHDA, CDR2 SQIVND (reference sequence). Trimming took 4 bases from V and 1 from J, leaving 4 bases between them. The DNA for the CDR3 is TGTGCCAGTAGTACAGGGAACACTGAAGCTTTCTTT. Protein: CASSTGNTEAFF. Based on the CDR3 plus reference TRBV19 and TRBJ1-1, the full variable domain is DGGITQSPKYLFRKEGQNVTLSCEQNLNHDAMYWYRQDPGQGLRLIYYSQIVNDFQKGDIAEGYSVSREKKESFPLTVTSAQKNPTAFYLCASSTGNTEAFFGQGTRLTVV.

V gene TRBV29-1 combines with J gene TRBJ1-3; D is perhaps TRBD1 (6 bases). The V gene lost 4 bases and the J gene lost 0 bases, with 16 bases spanning the gap. The CDR3 is made up of 16 amino acids. Germline V gene data show CDR1 as SQVTM and CDR2 as ANQGSEA. CDR3 residues: CSVGGQVSDSGNTIYF. The DNA of the CDR3 is TGCAGCGTTGGGGGGCAGGTCAGCGACTCTGGAAACACCATATATTTT.

V usage is TRBV3-1 and J usage is TRBJ2-7, with 8 bases identical to TRBD2. This CDR3 is 14 amino acids long. Trimming removed 4 bases from V and 3 bases from J; junction bases left unmatched: 5. Germline V CDR1 and CDR2: LGHDT, YNNKEL (reference sequence). The CDR3 DNA is TGTGCCAGCAGCCCTTGGAGCGGGAGCTACGAGCAGTACTTC. Amino acid sequence: CASSPWSGSYEQYF.

The rearrangement joins TRBV9 to TRBJ2-7, with 9 bases matching TRBD2. CDR1 SGDLS and CDR2 YYNGEE come from the germline V gene. This CDR3 contains 14 residues. The junction had 1 base not matched to a gene; V was cut back by 0 bases and J by 3 bases. CDR3 nucleotide sequence: TGTGCCAGCAGCGTAGGTAGCGGGGGCTACGAGCAGTACTTC. Its translation: CASSVGSGGYEQYF.